This is a list of T cell receptor beta chains from one sample in a study of blood T cell repertoires in COVID-19. Clones were read by immunoSEQ multiplex PCR, and TCRdb kept only the in-frame ones, dropping some. Here the sample spans under 110,000 clones, about 90% being singletons. The sample comprised peripheral blood. The receptors here all came from a man aged 50-60 years with acute or convalescent COVID-19. Each CDR3 is given without its conserved first and last residue.

v_gene	j_gene	CDR3aa
TRBV7-3	TRBJ1-4	ASSLTGTVNEKLF
TRBV9	TRBJ1-3	ASSPSTGISGNTIY
TRBV19	TRBJ1-5	ASIPPGQGFNQPQH
TRBV6-1	TRBJ2-1	ASSEKGGGYNEQF
TRBV4-1	TRBJ1-4	ASSQEGTVNEKLF
TRBV28	TRBJ1-2	ASSSRGAPSYGYT
TRBV29-1	TRBJ1-5	SVAQDKVMPQH
TRBV7-9	TRBJ2-3	ASSLTRGTDTQY
TRBV5-6	TRBJ1-6	ASSLQDSPSSYNSPLH
TRBV19	TRBJ1-1	ANSEQGMNTEAF
TRBV12-3/TRBV12-4	TRBJ1-1	ASSVKLNTEAF
TRBV18	TRBJ2-7	ASSPPGGPGPEQY
TRBV2	TRBJ1-5	ASSEIGAQAGGQPQH
TRBV5-5	TRBJ1-5	ASSLGLDRGSGQPQH
TRBV27	TRBJ1-1	ASSLGTGGTEAF
TRBV18	TRBJ1-5	ASSQTGDQPQH
TRBV18	TRBJ1-1	ASSPNQGYTEAF
TRBV6-2/TRBV6-3	TRBJ2-7	ASSYRDRGNYEQY
TRBV5-4	TRBJ2-5	ASSLAGAQETQY
TRBV6-2/TRBV6-3	TRBJ2-6	ASSYGEGPGANVLT
TRBV6-5	TRBJ1-1	ASSYSATRKNTEAF
TRBV7-9	TRBJ2-3	ASRSGTGGPGTQY
TRBV6-5	TRBJ2-7	ASKGAAGEQY
TRBV7-2	TRBJ2-7	ASSSLYEQY
TRBV6-5	TRBJ1-4	ASGTVVEKLF
TRBV5-1	TRBJ2-1	ASSLWTNNEQF
TRBV19	TRBJ2-5	ASSKGRVETQY
TRBV6-5	TRBJ2-7	ASSELNYEQY
TRBV6-5	TRBJ2-7	ASSSPGHSSYEQY
TRBV5-4	TRBJ1-2	ASSAASGTENYGYT
TRBV19	TRBJ1-1	ASSIGQDRPNTEAF
TRBV19	TRBJ1-3	ASNPTGDGNTIY
TRBV18	TRBJ1-1	ASSSSAEAF
TRBV12-3/TRBV12-4	TRBJ1-2	ASDGRANYGYT
TRBV28	TRBJ1-5	ASSSTGLGFRNQPQH
TRBV6-1	TRBJ1-2	ASSEDRGRGYGYT
TRBV5-6	TRBJ1-6	ASSFQDSPLH
TRBV18	TRBJ2-5	ASSPRTGQETQY
TRBV7-6	TRBJ2-1	ASSWPTNEQF
TRBV10-3	TRBJ1-6	AIRPLDSLNSPLH
TRBV4-2	TRBJ1-6	ASSLQPGAKISPLH
TRBV6-4	TRBJ2-1	ATSRDRGTYNEQF
TRBV21-1	TRBJ1-6	ASSELPTGNYNSPLH
TRBV19	TRBJ2-7	ASSTGEQAFYEQY
TRBV11-3	TRBJ2-5	ASSLDGDQGETQY